This TCR beta chain originates from a study of CD49a tissue-resident CD8 T cells in human skin (dated by TCRdb to 2016 to 2017). At the level of the whole study: The study looked at subsets of tissue-resident memory CD8+ T cells in human skin, with the subsets defined by expression of CD49a, CD69 and CD103.

The library was prepared using the immunoSEQ multiplex PCR assay. The original methods were these. TCR V beta family usage frequencies were compared across the sorted blood, dermal and epidermal CD8+ T cell populations. Sourced from immuneACCESS, this table was stored by TCRdb with only in-frame sequences that have V and J called. A share of the clones is absent; for the studies checked, an unresolved V gene accounts for under half, and the remainder has no known explanation. The V and J calls and clone size are taken from that table; D and trimming were inferred from the DNA. The sample yields about 1,000 clones; around 70% were counted once. The ten largest clonotypes hold 20% to 25% of the sample. For five or six healthy donors, CD8+ T cells were sorted from blood, dermis and epidermis, and the TCR beta CDR3 regions of these cells were analysed. Both blood and skin samples were provided by each TCR-sequenced donor, and all TCR-sequenced donors were healthy individuals. Before TCR beta sequencing, CD8+ T cell populations were isolated by sorting. Before any analysis of T cells, the skin was split into dermal and epidermal compartments.

In this sample, this clone turned up a few times. Its antigen target is currently unknown. No qualities accompany the bases; no much larger clone lies one base away. Input material: CD103- CD8+ T cells sorted from skin dermis. The sequence derives from a human donor in good health. The donor label of this sample is uncertain.

The CDR3 loop reads CASRTSGYTEAFF. The sequenced DNA: TGTGCCAGCAGGACCTCAGGTTATACTGAAGCTTTCTTT. The rearranged segments are TRBV27 and TRBJ1-1, with the identity of the D gene unclear. Trimming costs V 6 bases and J 5 bases, and their ends lie 13 bases apart. Including cysteine and phenylalanine, the CDR3 has 13 amino acids. Only the CDR3 region is kept as DNA, spanning 39 bases read in frame from base 1. The germline V gene (reference sequence) supplies CDR1 MNHEY and CDR2 SMNVEV.